The clone carrying this T cell receptor beta chain was detected only a few times. cDNA reverse transcribed from extracted RNA served as the sequencing template. TCRdb keeps only in-frame clones here, not all; method: immunoSEQ multiplex PCR. The data show 220,000 or so clones, 57% seen once. The data were obtained in a study of CD8+ T cells in alopecia areata. CDR3 length: 15 amino acids. V lost 6 bases, J lost 0 bases, and 7 bases stayed unmatched. The TCR was taken from a human donor with alopecia areata. The sample in question was CD4+ T cells sorted from blood, obtained at week 0. The V call is TRBV23-1, the J call TRBJ1-1, with 7 bases that match TRBD1. TRBV23-1 is reported as an ORF; its role is uncertain. The CDR3 protein is CASSPRQGVNTEAFF. CDR3 DNA sequence: TGCGCCAGCAGCCCTCGACAGGGCGTGAACACTGAAGCTTTCTTT.